What follows is one TCR beta chain and its context. The antigen is unknown. The source of the sample is a study of early T cells in non-severe SARS-CoV-2 infection. Study details: Bulk RNA from unsorted whole blood was sequenced; chains were unpaired. Study-wide points: Matching results from VDJdb favored anti-spike CD8 responses, leaving private and CD4 specificities undetected.

The library protocol tagged individual cDNA molecules with unique molecular identifiers. TCRdb independently ran MiXCR on the 5' RACE reads; one entry per CDR3 protein. Of tens of thousands of distinct CDR3 sequences in the sample, around an eighth were seen once. The clonotype originates from an adult who was a healthcare worker with PCR-confirmed SARS-CoV-2 infection or an uninfected control (not recorded which). Specimen: whole blood.

The CDR3 sequence: CASSRVSEGGGLYNSPLHF. The CDR3 coding sequence is TGTGCCAGCAGCCGAGTATCGGAAGGGGGAGGACTCTATAATTCACCCCTCCACTTT. The chain has TRBV7-2 and TRBJ1-6; weak D call: TRBD1 (6 bases). This CDR3 has 19 amino acids. CDR1 and CDR2 (germline): SGHTA, FQGNSA. Trimming cost V 5 bases and J 3 bases, with 23 bases left between them.